This record looks at one T cell receptor beta chain sequence and its context. What it binds is not known. This CDR3 has 18 residues. V dropped 4 bases and J dropped 1; count of bases not matched to a gene: 13. Germline V gene data show CDR1 as ENHRY and CDR2 as SYGVKD. This sample was included in a study of cytomegalovirus exposure and HLA in healthy donors. General observations from the study: The tendency of first-cohort TCR clusters to co-occur in the 130 or so validation repertoires was identified by a subsequent analysis.

Measured with immunoSEQ multiplex PCR; TCRdb has only the in-frame clones, and not every one. The sample has tens of thousands of clones, around 89% seen once. The donors were part of the 120-subject validation cohort, which stood apart from the approximately 640-subject first cohort. The genes are TRBV10-3 and TRBJ2-5; 9 bases are shared with TRBD2. Sample: PBMCs. This receptor was obtained from a woman aged 18-29 years in good health and CMV-seronegative. The DNA for the CDR3 is TGTGCCATCAGTGCGGTGGCTAGCGGGGTGAGTCCCCAAGAGACCCAGTACTTC. It specifies CAISAVASGVSPQETQYF.